The rows below give T cell receptor beta chains drawn from one sample of a study of blood T cell repertoires in COVID-19. Only in-frame clones appear in the TCRdb table, and some are missing; sequencing was by immunoSEQ multiplex PCR. The sample lists approximately 250,000 clones; nearly 95% were seen once. The sequencing input was peripheral blood. The receptors shown here come from a man aged 25-45 years with COVID-19, enrolled during active disease. CDR3s include the opening cysteine and the closing phenylalanine or tryptophan. Fields, in order: clone size, V gene, J gene, D gene, CDR3 DNA, CDR3 protein. The D gene is left open where the match is weak. Only part of the rows carry a size: once, few, many, or a class if the clone is expanded.

-	TRBV5-6	TRBJ1-2	-	TGTGCCAGCAGCTTGAGGGTGAAACAGGGCTATGGCTACACCTTC	CASSLRVKQGYGYTF
-	TRBV7-9	TRBJ1-2	TRBD1	TGTGCCAGCAGCCCGACAGGGGGCGACACCTCCTATGGCTACACCTTC	CASSPTGGDTSYGYTF
once	TRBV5-1	TRBJ2-1	TRBD1	TGCGCCAGCAGCTTGTTCCCCCGGGACAGGGGGACGAGTGAGCAGTTCTTC	CASSLFPRDRGTSEQFF
-	TRBV5-4	TRBJ1-1	-	TGTGCCAGCAGCGTAAAGCGAGGGGGTGAAGCTTTCTTT	CASSVKRGGEAFF
-	TRBV7-3	TRBJ2-5	-	TGTGCCAGCAGCTTAACGCTTGGGGGCAGGGAGACCCAGTACTTC	CASSLTLGGRETQYF
-	TRBV11-2	TRBJ2-1	TRBD2	TGTGCCAGCAGCTTAGGGGTGGGAGGGTCAGGATTATACAATGAGCAGTTCTTC	CASSLGVGGSGLYNEQFF
-	TRBV9	TRBJ1-1	TRBD1	TGTGCCAGCAGCGGAAGACAGGGGGGAGCTTTCTTT	CASSGRQGGAFF
-	TRBV19	TRBJ1-1	-	TGTGCCAGTAGTATCCCCGGCAACCCGCGGACTGAAGCTTTCTTT	CASSIPGNPRTEAFF
-	TRBV7-3	TRBJ2-1	TRBD2	TGTGCCAGCTCTAGGCGACCCGGAACTAGCGGGGGAAGCGGGAACAATGAGCAGTTCTTC	CASSRRPGTSGGSGNNEQFF
-	TRBV5-1	TRBJ1-1	-	TGCGCCAGCAGATTACGGAAGACAGTCGGTAAGGCGAACACTGAAGCTTTCTTT	CASRLRKTVGKANTEAFF
-	TRBV15	TRBJ2-3	TRBD1	TGTGCCACCAGTACAACCCCCGGGACAGGGGGTGCGAGCACAGATACGCAGTATTTT	CATSTTPGTGGASTDTQYF
-	TRBV12-3/TRBV12-4	TRBJ1-1	-	TGTGCCAGCAGATTCCGGGACACCACTGAAGCTTTCTTT	CASRFRDTTEAFF
-	TRBV10-2	TRBJ1-1	-	TGCGCCAGCAGGTACAGGATGGGAACTGAAGCTTTCTTT	CASRYRMGTEAFF